The 17 T cell receptor beta chains below all came from one sample that was sequenced in a study of blood T cell repertoires in COVID-19. Produced via immunoSEQ multiplex PCR; TCRdb's table is partial and in-frame only. This table holds around 320,000 clones, about 87% found once. The sample consisted of peripheral blood. These receptors came from a woman aged 25 to 45 who had recovered from COVID-19.

V usage is TRBV29-1 and J usage is TRBJ1-2; 7 bases fit TRBD1. CDR1 and CDR2 from the germline V gene are SQVTM and ANQGSEA. The CDR3 totals 14 residues. V lost 6 bases to trimming and J lost 2 bases; unmatched junction nucleotides: 9. CDR3 sequence (DNA): TGCAGCGTCGTGCCAAGGGGGCAGAACTATGGCTACACCTTC. Translated: CSVVPRGQNYGYTF. The complete variable domain, with remaining parts taken from reference TRBV29-1 and TRBJ1-2, reads SAVISQKPSRDICQRGTSLTIQCQVDSQVTMMFWYRQQPGQSLTLIATANQGSEATYESGFVIDKFPISRPNLTFSTLTVSNMSPEDSSIYLCSVVPRGQNYGYTFGSGTRLTVV.

DNA for the CDR3: TGTGCCAGCAGCGTAGAGCGGGCGCGCGGAAACACCATATATTTT. Its protein is CASSVERARGNTIYF. The rearrangement links TRBV9 to TRBJ1-3; D gene ambiguous. The CDR3 loop spans 15 amino acids. Germline V lookup: CDR1 SGDLS, CDR2 YYNGEE. V shed 0 bases and J shed 4 bases, with 11 bases lying between them.

The chain links TRBV6-2 or TRBV6-3 to TRBJ2-2; TRBD1 matches at 7 bases. CDR3 length: 15 residues. Germline values: CDR1 MNHEY, CDR2 SVGEGT. Trimming took 2 bases from V and 6 from J; bases not matched to a gene: 6. DNA of the CDR3: TGTGCCAGCAGTTACAACGATCAGGGGGCCGGGGAGCTGTTTTTT. Its protein is CASSYNDQGAGELFF.

The chain couples TRBV11-2 to TRBJ2-1, with no clear D. The V gene lost 3 bases and the J gene lost 0 bases, with 9 bases spanning the gap. CDR1 and CDR2 (germline): SGHAT, FQNNGV. The CDR3 has 15 amino acids. Written as DNA, the CDR3 is TGTGCCAGCAGCTTCTCCGGGTACTCCTACAATGAGCAGTTCTTC. This codes for CASSFSGYSYNEQFF.

V gene TRBV11-3 combines with J gene TRBJ1-3; D is unclear. The V end was cut by 3 bases, the J end by 8 bases, with 11 bases between. The CDR3 spans 13 residues. CDR1 and CDR2 from the germline V gene are SGHNT and YENEEA. The CDR3 DNA reads as TGTGCCAGCAGCTTGGAGTTTCGGGACACCATATATTTT. Its translation: CASSLEFRDTIYF. Full variable domain (outside the CDR3, taken from reference TRBV11-3 and TRBJ1-3): EAGVVQSPRYKIIEKKQPVAFWCNPISGHNTLYWYLQNLGQGPELLIRYENEEAVDDSQLPKDRFSAERLKGVDSTLKIQPAELGDSAVYLCASSLEFRDTIYFGEGSWLTVV.

This rearrangement joins TRBV27 to TRBJ1-1, with 8 nucleotides matching TRBD1. Germline lookup yields CDR1 MNHEY and CDR2 SMNVEV (reference sequence). This CDR3 is built from 15 residues. V lost 3 bases to trimming and J lost 3 bases; unmatched junction nucleotides: 6. CDR3 bases: TGTGCCAGCAGTTTCCGGACAGGGTTAGACACTGAAGCTTTCTTT. Translation: CASSFRTGLDTEAFF.

V and J are TRBV4-3 and TRBJ1-2, with D possibly TRBD1 on 5 matching bases. CDR3 size: 15 residues. The V end lost 0 bases, the J end lost 5 bases, and 13 bases lay between the germline ends. Germline lookup yields CDR1 LGHNA and CDR2 YSLEER. The CDR3 DNA follows: TGCGCCAGCAGCCAAGATATTCGACAGAAGTATGGCTACACCTTC. As protein: CASSQDIRQKYGYTF.

V is TRBV7-2 and J is TRBJ2-1; 7 nucleotides align to TRBD1. There are 13 residues in the CDR3. Germline V lookup: CDR1 SGHTA, CDR2 FQGNSA. The V gene end was trimmed by 4 bases and the J gene end by 9 bases; junction bases not matched to a gene: 6. CDR3 coding DNA: TGTGCCAGCAGCTCCCAAGGGGGCGGTGAGCAGTTCTTC. As protein: CASSSQGGGEQFF.

This chain connects TRBV23-1 to TRBJ2-3; 8 bases line up with TRBD2. TRBV23-1 is placed among ORFs of uncertain function. This CDR3 is built from 17 residues. V trimming: 2 bases; J trimming: 6 bases; junction bases outside the gene matches: 13. The CDR3, as DNA: TGCGCCAGCAGTCAACCCAGCCGGGGGGGGAGTTTCGATACGCAGTATTTT. This sequence encodes CASSQPSRGGSFDTQYF.

This sequence joins TRBV4-1 and TRBJ1-6; D gene unclear. There are 16 residues in the CDR3. Germline V lookup: CDR1 MGHRA, CDR2 YSYEKL. Trimming took off 5 bases at V and 0 bases at J, with 11 bases between the two ends. The CDR3 is CASSDEGNSYNSPLHF. The DNA of the CDR3 is TGCGCCAGCAGCGATGAGGGCAACTCCTATAATTCACCCCTCCACTTT.

This chain connects TRBV19 to TRBJ2-1, with unresolved D. The germline CDR1 and CDR2 sequences are LNHDA and SQIVND (reference sequence). The CDR3 consists of 13 residues. The V end was cut by 2 bases, the J end by 9 bases, with 11 bases between. CDR3 protein: CASSIIWSVEQFF. CDR3 bases: TGTGCCAGTAGTATAATTTGGTCAGTTGAGCAGTTCTTC.

V and J are TRBV10-3 and TRBJ2-5, with TRBD1 matching over 8 bases. V trimming: 8 bases; J trimming: 5 bases; junction bases outside the gene matches: 10. CDR3 length: 14 amino acids. Germline assignment: CDR1 ENHRY and CDR2 SYGVKD. CDR3 amino acids: CAIAQGQAGETQYF. The CDR3 bases are TGTGCCATCGCCCAGGGACAGGCCGGCGAGACCCAGTACTTC.

The J gene is TRBJ2-7, the V gene TRBV6-5; D remains ambiguous. Looked up from germline, CDR1 is MNHEY and CDR2 is SVGAGI. V shed 2 bases and J shed 3 bases, with 8 bases lying between them. CDR3 length equals 13 residues. CDR3 bases: TGTGCCAGCAGTTACCTGACGGGCTACGAGCAGTACTTC. This sequence encodes CASSYLTGYEQYF.

V gene TRBV6-5 combines with J gene TRBJ2-2; tentatively, D is TRBD2 (6 bases). CDR3 size: 13 residues. The V gene's germline CDR1 is MNHEY and CDR2 SVGAGI. Trimming left V 8 bases short and J 4 bases short, with 11 bases between. DNA for the CDR3: TGTGCCAGCGGCGGGGCTAGCACCGGGGAGCTGTTTTTT. Translated: CASGGASTGELFF.

The chain carries TRBV5-1 and TRBJ1-2; 9 bases line up with TRBD1. The CDR3 covers 15 residues. The germline CDR1 and CDR2 sequences are SGHRS and YFSETQ. V lost 0 bases and J lost 8; bases outside the gene matches: 8. The CDR3: CASSLVEQGAGGYTF. The CDR3 DNA is TGCGCCAGCAGCTTGGTGGAACAGGGGGCGGGAGGCTACACCTTC.

The rearrangement links TRBV15 to TRBJ2-1; D is undetermined. Germline CDR1 is LNHNV and CDR2 is YYDKDF (reference sequence). The ends were cut back, 8 bases at V and 2 bases at J, with 13 bases in the middle. The CDR3 is 14 amino acids. CDR3 in amino acids: CATDRDTTYNEQFF. The CDR3 nucleotides read TGTGCCACCGACCGAGACACAACCTACAATGAGCAGTTCTTC.

As for this clone: The sample has other DNA sequences that encode this CDR3 too. The chain employs TRBV7-3 and TRBJ2-1, with 7 bases fitting TRBD1. Germline CDR1 reads SGHTA; CDR2 reads FQGTGA. The V and J ends lost 5 bases and 1 base, in that order; junction bases with no gene match: 5. This CDR3 comprises 15 residues. CDR3 sequence: CASSLGGGSYNEQFF. Written as DNA, the CDR3 is TGTGCCAGCAGCCTAGGGGGCGGATCCTACAATGAGCAGTTCTTC.